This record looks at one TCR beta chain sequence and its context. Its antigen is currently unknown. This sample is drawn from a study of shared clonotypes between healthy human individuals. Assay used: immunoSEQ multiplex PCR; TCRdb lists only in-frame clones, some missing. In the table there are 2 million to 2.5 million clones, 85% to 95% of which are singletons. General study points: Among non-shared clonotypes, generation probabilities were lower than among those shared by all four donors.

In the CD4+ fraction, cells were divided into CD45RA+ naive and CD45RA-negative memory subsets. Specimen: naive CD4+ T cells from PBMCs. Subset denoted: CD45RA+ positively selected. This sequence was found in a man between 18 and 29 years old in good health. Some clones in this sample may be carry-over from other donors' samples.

This chain's CDR3 is CASSLATGNTGELFF. For the CDR3, the DNA is TGCGCCAGCAGCTTGGCCACAGGGAACACCGGGGAGCTGTTTTTT. This chain links TRBV5-1 with TRBJ2-2; TRBD1 is a possible D gene (5 bases). CDR1 SGHRS and CDR2 YFSETQ come from the germline V gene. Trimming shortened V by 0 bases and J by 1 base, and 7 bases separated the two germline ends. The CDR3 consists of 15 residues.